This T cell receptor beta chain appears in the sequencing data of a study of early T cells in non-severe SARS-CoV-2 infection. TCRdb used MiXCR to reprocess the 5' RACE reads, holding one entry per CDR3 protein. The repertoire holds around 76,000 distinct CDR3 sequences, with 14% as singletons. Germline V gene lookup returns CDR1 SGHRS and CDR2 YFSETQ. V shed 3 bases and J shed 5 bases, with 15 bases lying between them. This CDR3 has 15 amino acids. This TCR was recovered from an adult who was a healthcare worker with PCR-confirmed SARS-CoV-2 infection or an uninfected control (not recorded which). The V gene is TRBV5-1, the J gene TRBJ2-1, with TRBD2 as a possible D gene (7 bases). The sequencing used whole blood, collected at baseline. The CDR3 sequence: CASSWGLADHNEQFF. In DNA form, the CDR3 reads TGCGCCAGCAGCTGGGGGCTAGCGGACCACAATGAGCAGTTCTTC.